This T cell receptor beta chain came from a study of blood T cell repertoires in COVID-19. Study as a whole: Acute and convalescent COVID-19 specimens originated in the United States, Italy and Spain. T cells, B-cell-depleted T cells, or PBMCs provided the cDNA or gDNA that served as material.

In the original workflow: Nucleated cell counts were estimated from reference gene primer amplification. Produced via immunoSEQ multiplex PCR; TCRdb's table is partial and in-frame only. The V and J calls and clone size were taken over from that table, and D and trimming were inferred from the DNA. The sample holds about 350,000 clones, 91% seen once. The CDR3 spans 13 residues. Per the germline V gene, CDR1 is SNHLY and CDR2 is FYNNEI. With 3 bases clipped from V and 8 bases from J, the junction kept 5 bases outside the gene matches. This chain connects TRBV2 to TRBJ1-2; TRBD1 matches 8 bases. The sample comprised peripheral blood. The sequence was obtained from a woman aged 18-29 years who had recovered from COVID-19. The CDR3 DNA is TGTGCCAGCAGTGAGGAGAGACAGGGGGGCTACACCTTC. This gives the protein CASSEERQGGYTF.